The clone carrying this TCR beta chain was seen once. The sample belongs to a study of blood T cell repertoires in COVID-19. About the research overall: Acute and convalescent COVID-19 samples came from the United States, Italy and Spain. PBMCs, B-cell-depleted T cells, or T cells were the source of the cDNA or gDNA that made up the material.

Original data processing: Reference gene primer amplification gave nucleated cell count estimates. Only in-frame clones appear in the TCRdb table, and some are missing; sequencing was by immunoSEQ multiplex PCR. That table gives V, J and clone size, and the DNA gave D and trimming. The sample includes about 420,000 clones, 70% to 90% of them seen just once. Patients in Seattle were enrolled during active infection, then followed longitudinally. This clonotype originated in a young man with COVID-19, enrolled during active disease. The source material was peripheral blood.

For the CDR3, the DNA is TGCAGCGTTGTTTGGGGGGAGGGCACTGAAGCTTTCTTT. It yields the protein CSVVWGEGTEAFF. The rearrangement links TRBV29-1 to TRBJ1-1; maybe TRBD1 (5 bases). Germline-derived CDR1 and CDR2 are SQVTM and ANQGSEA. Trimming took off 4 bases at V and 4 bases at J, with 13 bases between the two ends. There are 13 residues in the CDR3.